What follows are 30 T cell receptor beta chains derived from one specimen sequenced in a study of regulatory T cells in long-lasting Graves disease. Time point here: persistent/refractory GD, antithyroid drugs over 5 years with positive TRAb. Extracted RNA from PBMCs served as the source of the TCR library. To make TCR beta libraries, researchers used iRepertoire HTBI primers and Arm-PCR of CDR3 regions. MiXCR, run by TCRdb on the multiplex PCR reads, gives a single entry per CDR3 protein. The table has under 500,000 distinct CDR3 sequences, less than 25% seen once. Sequencing was performed on peripheral blood mononuclear cells (PBMCs), taken when the disease was refractory, from a patient treated with antithyroid drugs. These receptors all come from a female donor with Graves disease.

As concerns this clonotype: A single base separates this from a much larger clone, so it may be a read error. The CDR3 DNA sequence: TGTGCCAGCAGTGGGGGCGGCGAAAGACTGTTTTTT. It translates to CASSGGGERLFF. The rearrangement uses TRBV6-2 or TRBV6-3 and TRBJ1-4, with D possibly matching TRBD1 (6 bases). The CDR3 spans 12 residues. Germline lookup yields CDR1 MNHEY and CDR2 SVGEGT.

The table lists this clonotype with many counts. The chain uses TRBV7-9 and TRBJ1-5; D remains ambiguous. Per germline, CDR1 SEHNR and CDR2 FQNEAQ (reference sequence). The CDR3 covers 13 residues. Trimming cost V 3 bases and J 7 bases, with 10 bases left between them. This CDR3 is CASSFGRGQPQHF. The CDR3 DNA reads as TGTGCCAGCAGCTTTGGCAGAGGGCAGCCCCAGCATTTT. Filled out from reference TRBV7-9 and TRBJ1-5, the complete variable domain reads DTGVSQNPRHKITKRGQNVTFRCDPISEHNRLYWYRQTLGQGPEFLTYFQNEAQLEKSRLLSDRFSAERPKGSFSTLEIQRTEQGDSAMYLCASSFGRGQPQHFGDGTRLSIL.

Concerning this clonotype: This may be a read error, as it is one base from a much larger clone. The chain recombines TRBV6-8 with TRBJ2-7; the D is unclear. The CDR3 sequence is 11 residues long. Germline V gene data show CDR1 as MNHGY and CDR2 as SAAAGT. DNA for the CDR3: TGTACCAGCACCGAAGCCAGGGAGCAGTACTTC. It specifies CTSTEAREQYF.

This clonotype was counted at least ten times. This chain's CDR3 is CASSEKVGYGYTF. The CDR3 DNA reads as TGTGCCAGCAGTGAAAAGGTCGGGTATGGCTACACCTTC. This chain links TRBV2 with TRBJ1-2, with unresolved D. The CDR3 covers 13 residues. The germline CDR1 and CDR2 sequences are SNHLY and FYNNEI. V lost 2 bases and J lost 5, with 9 bases in between.

In its sample, this clonotype was seen many times. The chain combines TRBV11-2 with TRBJ2-7; D not certain. The ends were cut back, 5 bases at V and 5 bases at J, with 19 bases in the middle. The V gene's germline CDR1 is SGHAT and CDR2 FQNNGV. The CDR3 totals 15 residues. The CDR3 region has the DNA TGTGCCAGCAGCGCTCTGATTACCTCGTACCACGAGCAGTACTTC. This codes for CASSALITSYHEQYF.

The V call is TRBV19, the J call TRBJ1-1, with 8 bases fitting TRBD1. V was clipped by 6 bases and J by 7 bases; unmatched bases: 16. The CDR3 is made up of 16 amino acids. Germline V gives CDR1 LNHDA, CDR2 SQIVND (reference sequence). Here the CDR3 reads CASRPLRDRGGLEAFF. DNA for the CDR3: TGTGCCAGTAGGCCCCTCCGAGACAGGGGAGGGCTTGAAGCTTTCTTT. Variable domain in full (rest from reference TRBV19 and TRBJ1-1): DGGITQSPKYLFRKEGQNVTLSCEQNLNHDAMYWYRQDPGQGLRLIYYSQIVNDFQKGDIAEGYSVSREKKESFPLTVTSAQKNPTAFYLCASRPLRDRGGLEAFFGQGTRLTVV.

The chain joins TRBV6-1 to TRBJ1-1; D perhaps matches TRBD1 (5 bases). V was cut by 6 bases and J by 4 bases, with 18 bases left in between. Germline V lookup: CDR1 MNHNS, CDR2 SASEGT. The CDR3 covers 15 residues. CDR3 sequence (DNA): TGTGCCAGCAGGGAGCGGGACTCTGAAGTCACTGAAGCTTTCTTT. Translating it yields CASRERDSEVTEAFF.

The table lists this clonotype with a count of one. The gene calls are TRBV30 and TRBJ1-6; the D is unclear. The V and J ends lost 6 bases and 7 bases respectively, with 22 bases between them. Germline CDR1 is GTSNPN and CDR2 is SVGIG (reference sequence). The length of the CDR3 is 16 residues. The DNA of the CDR3 is TGTGCCTGTGGGCGAAAACTACCGACCGAGAATTCACCCCTCCACTTT. It is translated as CACGRKLPTENSPLHF.

V and J are TRBV6-1 and TRBJ1-2; 10 bases are a match to TRBD1. Germline trimming cut 7 bases from V and 7 bases from J; bases unmatched to any gene: 15. Germline CDR1 is MNHNS and CDR2 is SASEGT. This CDR3 comprises 16 residues. This CDR3 reads CASTNGPGQGFGGYTF. CDR3 in DNA: TGTGCCAGCACCAACGGCCCGGGACAGGGGTTTGGTGGCTACACCTTC.

This clonotype was counted many times. The chain combines TRBV28 with TRBJ1-2; TRBD1 aligns across 8 bases. Germline V gene lookup returns CDR1 MDHEN and CDR2 SYDVKM. This CDR3 comprises 14 residues. The V gene end was trimmed by 2 bases and the J gene end by 6 bases; junction bases not matched to a gene: 5. CDR3 nucleotide sequence: TGTGCCAGCAGTTTACAGGGGGCGTTCAATGGCTACACCTTC. The encoded protein is CASSLQGAFNGYTF.

In DNA, the CDR3 is TGCAGCGGGACAGATGGGGATGAAAAACTGTTTTTT. Amino acid sequence: CSGTDGDEKLFF. The genes are TRBV29-1 and TRBJ1-4; D may be TRBD1 (6 bases). The CDR3 extends over 12 amino acids. Trimming cost V 7 bases and J 6 bases, with 12 bases left between them. Germline V CDR1 and CDR2: SQVTM, ANQGSEA.

This clonotype came up many times. Here the CDR3 reads CAISDPNSGETEKLFF. CDR3 DNA sequence: TGTGCCATCAGTGACCCGAACTCAGGGGAGACAGAAAAACTGTTTTTT. The chain combines TRBV10-3 with TRBJ1-4; TRBD1 might be the D (6 bases). CDR3 size: 16 residues. Trimming took 3 bases from V and 8 from J, leaving 19 bases between them. CDR1 and CDR2 from the germline V gene are ENHRY and SYGVKD.

J is TRBJ2-3 and V is TRBV14; TRBD1 matches 7 bases. CDR1 is SGHDN, CDR2 FVKESK, per germline. CDR3 length: 16 residues. V shed 6 bases and J 2 bases; nucleotides not matched to a gene: 11. DNA for the CDR3: TGTGCCAGCAGTCATCCCGGACAGGAAGACACAGATACGCAGTATTTT. Translating it yields CASSHPGQEDTDTQYF.

The chain uses TRBV5-1 and TRBJ2-3, with D perhaps TRBD2 (5 bases). V gave up 0 bases and J gave up 0 bases, with 8 bases separating them. In germline, CDR1 is SGHRS, CDR2 YFSETQ. There are 15 residues in the CDR3. As DNA, the CDR3 is TGCGCCAGCAGCTTGGCTCTAGCTAGCACAGATACGCAGTATTTT. This codes for CASSLALASTDTQYF. Complete variable domain (other parts from reference TRBV5-1 and TRBJ2-3): KAGVTQTPRYLIKTRGQQVTLSCSPISGHRSVSWYQQTPGQGLQFLFEYFSETQRNKGNFPGRFSGRQFSNSRSEMNVSTLELGDSALYLCASSLALASTDTQYFGPGTRLTVL.

V usage is TRBV5-1 and J usage is TRBJ2-1, with 10 nucleotides matching TRBD2. Germline CDR1 and CDR2: SGHRS and YFSETQ. The CDR3 has 16 residues. The V and J ends lost 3 bases and 6 bases, in that order; junction bases with no gene match: 9. The CDR3 spells CASSWGGLAGGNEQFF. The CDR3, as DNA: TGCGCCAGCAGCTGGGGGGGCTTAGCGGGAGGCAATGAGCAGTTCTTC.

This clonotype was seen many times. The rearrangement links TRBV20-1 to TRBJ2-5, with a possible D match to TRBD1 (5 bases). The CDR3 covers 12 residues. Trimming removed 3 bases from V and 5 bases from J, with 10 bases in between. Germline CDR1 DFQATT, CDR2 SNEGSKA (reference sequence). For the CDR3, the DNA is TGCAGTGCTAGCCCAGGGATGGAGACCCAGTACTTC. Translated, it gives CSASPGMETQYF.

In its sample, this clonotype was seen many times. This chain uses TRBV20-1 with TRBJ2-5; 7 bases align to TRBD2. The CDR3 length is 14 residues. Germline trimming cut 1 base from V and 1 base from J; bases unmatched to any gene: 3. Germline-derived CDR1 and CDR2 are DFQATT and SNEGSKA (reference sequence). Here the CDR3 reads CSARGPSGQETQYF. In nucleotides, the CDR3 is TGCAGTGCTAGAGGTCCTAGCGGCCAAGAGACCCAGTACTTC.

J is TRBJ2-7 and V is TRBV9; D remains unclear. The germline V gene has CDR1 SGDLS and CDR2 YYNGEE. Trimming took 5 bases from V and 0 from J, leaving 12 bases between them. The CDR3 loop spans 14 amino acids. The chain's CDR3 is CASSTGPGSYEQYF. Here the CDR3 DNA reads TGTGCCAGCAGTACTGGGCCGGGCTCCTACGAGCAGTACTTC. The entire variable domain, with the rest obtained from reference TRBV9 and TRBJ2-7, is as follows: DSGVTQTPKHLITATGQRVTLRCSPRSGDLSVYWYQQSLDQGLQFLIQYYNGEERAKGNILERFSAQQFPDLHSELNLSSLELGDSALYFCASSTGPGSYEQYFGPGTRLTVT.

The V call is TRBV5-6, the J call TRBJ1-4; unclear D gene. Germline CDR1 is SGHDT and CDR2 is YYEEEE. The V gene lost 4 bases and the J gene lost 8 bases, with 12 bases spanning the gap. This CDR3 contains 13 residues. This chain's CDR3 is CASSPSGREKLFF. CDR3 DNA: TGTGCCAGCAGCCCCTCGGGTCGAGAAAAACTGTTTTTT.

Note on this clonotype: A single base separates this from a much larger clone, so it may be a read error. Lacking the conserved final phenylalanine or tryptophan, this CDR3 likely reflects a read error. The chain employs TRBV2 and TRBJ1-5; D may be TRBD1 (5 bases). The CDR3 runs to 15 residues. V lost 2 bases to trimming and J lost 1 base, with 9 bases between them. Germline CDR1 is SNHLY and CDR2 is FYNNEI. CDR3 amino acids: CASSEFWGSNQPQHL. CDR3 nucleotides: TGTGCCAGCAGTGAATTCTGGGGGAGCAATCAGCCCCAGCATCTT.

In this sample, this clonotype turned up many times. The rearrangement links TRBV2 to TRBJ2-4; TRBD1 aligns across 8 bases. Germline CDR1 and CDR2: SNHLY and FYNNEI. With 7 bases clipped from V and 0 bases from J, the junction kept 5 bases outside the gene matches. The CDR3 extends over 15 amino acids. The CDR3 sequence: CASTSDRVAKNIQYF. The CDR3 DNA sequence: TGTGCCAGCACCTCGGACAGGGTAGCCAAAAACATTCAGTACTTC.

The chain carries TRBV28 and TRBJ2-6; TRBD1 matches at 7 bases. CDR3 length: 18 amino acids. Trimming took 7 bases from V and 0 from J; bases not matched to a gene: 12. Germline V CDR1 and CDR2: MDHEN, SYDVKM. CDR3 protein: CASTPTNRGSSGANVLTF. The CDR3 bases are TGTGCCAGCACCCCTACGAACAGGGGCAGCTCTGGGGCCAACGTCCTGACTTTC.

This clonotype was detected ten times or more. The chain's CDR3 is CASSSISGPNNEKLFF. CDR3 nucleotides: TGTGCCAGCAGTTCCATTTCAGGACCCAATAATGAAAAACTGTTTTTT. V and J are TRBV6-5 and TRBJ1-4; D is unresolved. This CDR3 has 16 amino acids. Germline loops: CDR1 MNHEY, CDR2 SVGAGI. With 4 bases removed from V and 4 bases from J, the gap between germline ends came to 16 bases.

This clonotype was counted many times. One end of the junction fails to match germline, which may point to a read error. The rearrangement joins TRBV5-1 to TRBJ1-1; the D gene is possibly TRBD1 (5 bases). The CDR3 is made up of 14 amino acids. Per the germline V gene, CDR1 is SGHRS and CDR2 is YFSETQ. The CDR3 DNA is TGTGCCAGCAGCCTAAGAGGGGCGAACACTGAAGCTTTCTTT. Protein sequence: CASSLRGANTEAFF.

This clonotype was seen many times. The rearrangement links TRBV6-5 to TRBJ2-5; TRBD1 matches 8 bases. V trimming: 3 bases; J trimming: 6 bases; junction bases outside the gene matches: 6. CDR1 MNHEY and CDR2 SVGAGI come from the germline V gene. The CDR3 consists of 14 residues. Here the CDR3 reads CASSYSGQGKTQYF. CDR3 bases: TGTGCCAGCAGTTATTCCGGACAGGGAAAGACCCAGTACTTC.

The table lists this clonotype with a few counts. The rearrangement uses TRBV12-5 and TRBJ1-1, with a weak D call TRBD1 (5 bases). From germline, CDR1 is LGHNT and CDR2 FRNRAP. V was shortened by 3 bases and J by 4 bases, with 12 bases between the two germline ends. The CDR3 has 14 amino acids. CDR3 nucleotides: TGTGCTAGTGGTTTAGAGGGGCACGGCACTGAAGCTTTCTTT. Its protein product is CASGLEGHGTEAFF.

About this clonotype: At one end, the junction sequence differs from germline, possibly due to a read error. This chain joins TRBV3-1 and TRBJ1-1; D possibly corresponds to TRBD1 (5 bases). This CDR3 has 14 residues. Germline lookup yields CDR1 LGHDT and CDR2 YNNKEL (reference sequence). The CDR3 nucleotides read TGTGTCAGCAGCCTCGGGACGGTGAACACTGAAGCTTTCTTT. It codes for CVSSLGTVNTEAFF.

The rearrangement links TRBV6-5 to TRBJ2-1; 9 nucleotides agree with TRBD2. The CDR3 extends over 16 amino acids. Germline loops: CDR1 MNHEY, CDR2 SVGAGI. J lost 15 bases, V lost 0 bases, and 15 bases had no gene match. CDR3 protein: CASSYSIGGRAPSRFF. The CDR3 region has the DNA TGTGCCAGCAGTTACTCGATTGGCGGGAGGGCCCCGTCGAGGTTCTTC.

In its sample, this clonotype was seen a few times. V and J are TRBV6-1 and TRBJ1-6; the D is unclear. This CDR3 comprises 15 residues. V lost 3 bases and J 6 bases, leaving 12 bases between the germline ends. CDR1 is MNHNS and CDR2 is SASEGT in the germline V gene. The CDR3 nucleotides read TGTGCCAGCAGTGAGCGCGGGCTGATTAATTCACCCCTCCACTTT. It encodes CASSERGLINSPLHF.

This clonotype came up many times. The rearrangement links TRBV28 to TRBJ1-5; no firm D call. V lost 5 bases and J lost 0, with 17 bases in between. Germline CDR1 MDHEN, CDR2 SYDVKM. The length of the CDR3 is 17 residues. The CDR3 reads CASSRPDEYYSNQPQHF. The CDR3 region has the DNA TGTGCCAGCAGTCGCCCCGACGAGTATTATAGCAATCAGCCCCAGCATTTT.